This TCR beta chain is from a study of T cell responses to AZD1222 COVID-19 vaccine. Study results and limitations: Among those given AZD1222, only five to seven were seropositive at baseline. The span of vaccine-associated CD4 TCRs extended across spike, with dominance at 160-218 and 743-854.

Profiled with immunoSEQ multiplex PCR; TCRdb holds only in-frame clones, not every one. Found here are around 90,000 clones, nearly 90% of them singletons; the top ten hold about an eighth. Deletions cut 1 base from V and 1 base from J, with 13 bases between. CDR1 is MNHEY, CDR2 SVGAGI, per germline. The CDR3 covers 16 residues. With regard to this clone: Its antigen is currently unknown.

Sequencing was performed on peripheral blood, taken on day 0 of AZD1222 vaccination. This chain links TRBV6-5 with TRBJ1-1; the D is unclear. This sequence originates from an adult in good health. The CDR3 loop reads CASSYLGGPTNTEAFF. In nucleotides, the CDR3 is TGTGCCAGCAGTTACTTGGGAGGGCCTACGAACACTGAAGCTTTCTTT.